Listed here are 21 T cell receptor beta chains from one sample, sequenced in a study of cytomegalovirus exposure and HLA in healthy donors. Researchers ran the PCR with 60 Vbeta and 13 Jbeta primers. Using immunoSEQ multiplex PCR, the repertoire was profiled, and TCRdb retains in-frame clones only, with some absent. This repertoire shows 45,000 to 60,000 clones, roughly 80% found once; its top ten account for 7% to 10%. The specimen sequenced was PBMCs. The receptors were sampled from a man aged 25-45 years in good health and CMV-seropositive.

The V and J genes are TRBV5-4 and TRBJ2-7, with 9 bases matching TRBD1. V lost 7 bases, J lost 4 bases, and 9 bases stayed unmatched. Germline CDR1 reads SGHNT; CDR2 reads YYREEE (reference sequence). CDR3 length: 14 amino acids. The CDR3 sequence is CASHSPGQGYEQYF. The CDR3 DNA sequence: TGTGCCAGCCACAGTCCGGGACAGGGTTACGAGCAGTACTTC.

The CDR3 DNA sequence: TGTGCCAGCAGCTCATTTCAGGGGGGTCCTGAAGCTTTCTTT. It encodes CASSSFQGGPEAFF. This chain links TRBV6-5 with TRBJ1-1; 7 bases agree with TRBD1. The CDR3 spans 14 residues. J was trimmed by 6 bases and V by 6 bases; bases with no gene match: 10. Germline CDR1 reads MNHEY; CDR2 reads SVGAGI.

This chain uses TRBV7-2 with TRBJ2-3, with 11 positions matching TRBD2. Per the germline V gene, CDR1 is SGHTA and CDR2 is FQGNSA. With 1 base clipped from V and 3 bases from J, the junction kept 6 bases outside the gene matches. The length of the CDR3 is 17 residues. The CDR3 reads CASSLVGLAGGTDTQYF. The CDR3 nucleotides are TGTGCCAGCAGCTTAGTAGGGCTAGCGGGGGGTACAGATACGCAGTATTTT.

The gene calls are TRBV7-9 and TRBJ2-1, with TRBD2 identical over 8 bases. Germline CDR1 SEHNR, CDR2 FQNEAQ (reference sequence). V shed 6 bases, J shed 6 bases, and the junction held 16 bases outside the gene matches. This CDR3 spans 17 amino acids. This CDR3 reads CASSYFLAGLSVNEQFF. The CDR3 coding sequence is TGTGCCAGCAGTTACTTTTTAGCGGGGCTATCGGTCAATGAGCAGTTCTTC.

V is TRBV18 and J is TRBJ1-1; unclear D gene. V was cut by 3 bases and J by 5 bases, with 10 bases left in between. Germline V gene lookup returns CDR1 KGHSH and CDR2 LQKENI. This CDR3 has 13 residues. CDR3 DNA: TGTGCCAGCTCACCTTCGCAGACTACTGAAGCTTTCTTT. Amino acid sequence: CASSPSQTTEAFF.

This chain uses TRBV7-3 with TRBJ2-1; D gene ambiguous. This CDR3 comprises 13 residues. Trimming pared 2 bases from V and 2 bases from J, leaving 4 bases between. The germline V gene encodes CDR1 SGHTA and CDR2 FQGTGA. CDR3 sequence: CASSLSAYNEQFF. The DNA of the CDR3 is TGTGCCAGCAGCTTATCGGCCTACAATGAGCAGTTCTTC.

The chain joins TRBV7-3 to TRBJ2-4; 8 nucleotides match TRBD1. There are 18 residues in the CDR3. Per the germline V gene, CDR1 is SGHTA and CDR2 is FQGTGA. Trimming took 5 bases from V and 0 from J; bases not matched to a gene: 12. The DNA of the CDR3 is TGTGCCAGCAGCAATCCGGTGGACAGGGAATTAGCCAAAAACATTCAGTACTTC. It yields the protein CASSNPVDRELAKNIQYF.

This sequence joins TRBV25-1 and TRBJ2-7; 9 nucleotides align to TRBD2. The length of the CDR3 is 13 residues. The ends lost 5 bases at V and 7 bases at J; junction bases unmatched: 6. CDR1 and CDR2 (germline): MGHDK, SYGVNS. The CDR3 DNA follows: TGTGCCAGCAGTTGGGGGACTAGCCCTGAGCAGTACTTC. It translates to CASSWGTSPEQYF.

The rearrangement joins TRBV6-1 to TRBJ1-2; 8 bases agree with TRBD1. The trim removed 6 bases at V and 7 bases at J, leaving 7 bases unmatched. The CDR3 runs 13 residues. Per germline, CDR1 MNHNS and CDR2 SASEGT. This CDR3 is CASRSTTGAGYTF. CDR3 DNA sequence: TGTGCCAGCAGGTCTACGACAGGGGCTGGCTACACCTTC.

The CDR3 DNA reads as TGTGCCAGCAGTTCCTCGTATTCAGAGACCCAGTACTTC. Protein product: CASSSSYSETQYF. The J gene is TRBJ2-5, the V gene TRBV7-2, with D hard to call. CDR1 is SGHTA and CDR2 is FQGNSA in the germline V gene. This CDR3 is 13 amino acids long. The V gene lost 6 bases and the J gene lost 4 bases, with 12 bases spanning the gap.

The chain employs TRBV18 and TRBJ2-3; 8 nucleotides line up with TRBD1. Germline V gene lookup returns CDR1 KGHSH and CDR2 LQKENI. This CDR3 has 16 amino acids. J lost 6 bases, V lost 0 bases, and 8 bases had no gene match. CDR3 region: CASSPPLTGAGDTQYF. The CDR3 coding sequence is TGTGCCAGCTCACCACCTTTGACAGGGGCTGGGGATACGCAGTATTTT.

The rearrangement joins TRBV9 to TRBJ2-1; 8 bases match TRBD2. The V gene's germline CDR1 is SGDLS and CDR2 YYNGEE. The CDR3 spans 16 residues. Trimming at V came to 4 bases and at J to 7 bases, leaving 13 bases not matched to a gene. CDR3 nucleotide sequence: TGTGCCAGCAGCCCCCCCGGGACTAGGTTTAGTAATGAGCAGTTCTTC. This encodes CASSPPGTRFSNEQFF.

The chain recombines TRBV7-3 with TRBJ2-6; 9 bases are shared with TRBD1. The ends lost 4 bases at V and 0 bases at J; junction bases unmatched: 7. CDR3 size: 18 residues. Germline V gene sequence: CDR1 SGHTA, CDR2 FQGTGA. CDR3: CASSSPGTGYSGANVLTF. The CDR3 DNA sequence: TGTGCCAGCAGCTCCCCTGGGACAGGGTACTCTGGGGCCAACGTCCTGACTTTC.

CDR3 in DNA: TGCGCCAGCAGCTTTAGCGGGGGGGCGTCCTACAATGAGCAGTTCTTC. This encodes CASSFSGGASYNEQFF. V usage is TRBV5-1 and J usage is TRBJ2-1, with 11 bases identical to TRBD2. CDR1 and CDR2 (germline): SGHRS, YFSETQ. V shed 2 bases, J shed 1 base, and the junction held 2 bases outside the gene matches. CDR3 length: 16 residues.

This clone was counted only a few times. The CDR3 DNA reads as TGTGCCAGCAGCTTAGATGTGGCTAGCGGGGGGTTAACGCAGTATTTT. Translated, it gives CASSLDVASGGLTQYF. The genes are TRBV11-2 and TRBJ2-3; TRBD2 matches 11 bases. Germline V gene lookup returns CDR1 SGHAT and CDR2 FQNNGV. This CDR3 has 16 residues. The ends lost 0 bases at V and 9 bases at J; junction bases unmatched: 8.

This clone was seen a handful of times. The chain couples TRBV13 to TRBJ1-3; no clear D. This CDR3 region has 14 residues. From germline, CDR1 is PRHDT and CDR2 FYEKMQ (reference sequence). With 5 bases removed from V and 0 bases from J, the gap between germline ends came to 8 bases. The CDR3 DNA reads TGTGCCAGCAGCCACATTAACTCTGGAAACACCATATATTTT. Translated, it gives CASSHINSGNTIYF. Drawing the rest from reference TRBV13 and TRBJ1-3, the complete variable domain is AAGVIQSPRHLIKEKRETATLKCYPIPRHDTVYWYQQGPGQDPQFLISFYEKMQSDKGSIPDRFSAQQFSDYHSELNMSSLELGDSALYFCASSHINSGNTIYFGEGSWLTVV.

This clone was observed a single time. The chain employs TRBV9 and TRBJ1-1; 11 nucleotides align to TRBD1. The CDR3 loop spans 17 amino acids. V was clipped by 3 bases and J by 5 bases; unmatched bases: 12. Germline V CDR1 and CDR2: SGDLS, YYNGEE. Here the CDR3 DNA reads TGTGCCAGCAGCGCCCGGACAGGGGGCGAGGGAAGAACTGAAGCTTTCTTT. Translated: CASSARTGGEGRTEAFF. Full variable domain (missing parts from reference TRBV9 and TRBJ1-1): DSGVTQTPKHLITATGQRVTLRCSPRSGDLSVYWYQQSLDQGLQFLIQYYNGEERAKGNILERFSAQQFPDLHSELNLSSLELGDSALYFCASSARTGGEGRTEAFFGQGTRLTVV.

V gene TRBV10-3 combines with J gene TRBJ1-4; no clear D. V dropped 3 bases and J dropped 4 bases, with 3 bases sitting between them. The CDR3 length is 12 residues. CDR1 and CDR2 from the germline V gene are ENHRY and SYGVKD. The CDR3 protein is CAISDHNEKLFF. CDR3 sequence (DNA): TGTGCCATCAGTGATCATAATGAAAAACTGTTTTTT.

This clone was counted between two and nine times. The chain combines TRBV4-2 with TRBJ2-6, with a weak D call TRBD1 (5 bases). V was clipped by 0 bases and J by 4 bases, with 10 bases between them. Germline V lookup: CDR1 LGHNA, CDR2 YNFKEQ. The CDR3 sequence is 16 residues long. CDR3 sequence (DNA): TGTGCCAGCAGCCAAGACAGGGTGGACGGGGCCAACGTCCTGACTTTC. Its protein is CASSQDRVDGANVLTF.

The genes are TRBV19 and TRBJ2-3; D uncertain. From germline, CDR1 is LNHDA and CDR2 SQIVND (reference sequence). The CDR3 extends over 13 amino acids. V gave up 5 bases and J gave up 2 bases, with 8 bases separating them. This CDR3 is CASSVGHTDTQYF. The CDR3 region has the DNA TGTGCCAGTAGTGTGGGCCACACAGATACGCAGTATTTT.

V and J are TRBV5-6 and TRBJ2-5, with D maybe TRBD1 (5 bases). The CDR3 length is 15 residues. V was shortened by 1 base and J by 5 bases, with 15 bases between the two germline ends. Germline-derived CDR1 and CDR2 are SGHDT and YYEEEE. CDR3 protein: CASSLTQARLETQYF. Here the CDR3 DNA reads TGTGCCAGCAGCTTGACACAGGCTAGGTTGGAGACCCAGTACTTC.